The TCR beta chain under discussion was sequenced for a study of control samples from healthy donors and cancer patients. Sequencing used immunoSEQ multiplex PCR; TCRdb keeps in-frame clones, though not all of them. The sample has 150,000 to 180,000 clones, approximately 93% seen once. Trimming shortened V by 1 base and J by 3 bases, and 6 bases separated the two germline ends. Looked up from germline, CDR1 is SGHDN and CDR2 is FVKESK. This CDR3 has 13 residues. V usage is TRBV14 and J usage is TRBJ1-1; D ambiguous. Sequenced material: blood. The receptor comes from a man in his forties in good health. The CDR3 reads CASSQAGYTEAFF. CDR3 sequence (DNA): TGTGCCAGCAGCCAAGCAGGTTACACTGAAGCTTTCTTT.